The T cell receptor beta chain described here comes from a study of vaccination and CD4 T cells after COVID-19. About the study: Every culture used as a control got a CEFX pool, an HIV-1 Nef pool, or no peptide.

There are 13 residues in the CDR3. The germline gives CDR1 SGHTA, CDR2 FQGNSA. V shed 5 bases and J shed 2 bases, with 8 bases lying between them. Comment on this clonotype: Its antigen is undetermined.

Study conclusions and caveats: There were relatively few convalescent patients studied, and there were no early post-infection timepoints.

Oncomine TCR Beta short-read sequencing was applied to DNA from cultured CD4+ T cells. TCRdb re-analysed the PCR reads in MiXCR, keeping a single row per CDR3 protein. The table has 9,500 to 10,000 distinct CDR3 sequences, more than 30% seen once. Noted treatment: roughly ten-day PBMC culture with coronavirus spike peptide pools or control peptides (ViraFEST assay). The collection of CD4+ T cells from the unexposed donor took place before the COVID-19 pandemic (2011-2018). Sequences were obtained from CD4+ T cells from blood, cultured in vitro. The rearrangement uses TRBV7-2 and TRBJ2-3; D gene uncertain. This TCR came from a human donor in good health. The CDR3: CASSPALTDTQYF. The CDR3 DNA is TGTGCCAGCAGCCCCGCCCTCACAGATACGCAGTATTTT.